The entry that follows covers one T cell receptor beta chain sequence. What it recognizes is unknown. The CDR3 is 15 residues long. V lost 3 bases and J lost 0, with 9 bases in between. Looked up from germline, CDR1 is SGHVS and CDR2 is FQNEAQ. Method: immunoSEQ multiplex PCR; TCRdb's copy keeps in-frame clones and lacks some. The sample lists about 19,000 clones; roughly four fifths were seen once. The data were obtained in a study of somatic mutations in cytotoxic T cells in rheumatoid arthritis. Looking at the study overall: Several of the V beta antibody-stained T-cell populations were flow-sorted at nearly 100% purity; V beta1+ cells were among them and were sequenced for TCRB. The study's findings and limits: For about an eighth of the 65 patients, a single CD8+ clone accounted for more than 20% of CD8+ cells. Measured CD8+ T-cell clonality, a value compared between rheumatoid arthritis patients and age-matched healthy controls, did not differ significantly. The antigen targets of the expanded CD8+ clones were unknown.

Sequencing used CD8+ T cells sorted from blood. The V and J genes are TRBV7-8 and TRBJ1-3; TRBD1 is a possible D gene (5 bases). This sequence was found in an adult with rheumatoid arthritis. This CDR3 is CASSFGGSSGNTIYF. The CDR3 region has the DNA TGTGCCAGCAGCTTCGGGGGAAGCTCTGGAAACACCATATATTTT.